This record looks at one T cell receptor beta chain sequence and its context. This entry comes from a study of blood T cell repertoires in COVID-19. Study summary: The United States, Italy and Spain were the sources of the acute and convalescent COVID-19 samples.

The method was immunoSEQ multiplex PCR; TCRdb's version includes in-frame clones alone and lacks a portion of them. The sample carries 200,000 to 300,000 clones, roughly 83% recorded once. CDR1 and CDR2 (germline): SGHTA, FQGNSA. The germline V and J ends were trimmed by 2 bases and 6 bases, with 13 bases remaining between them. This CDR3 comprises 15 residues. The sequenced sample was peripheral blood. V is TRBV7-2 and J is TRBJ2-2, with D possibly matching TRBD1 (5 bases). This clonotype originated in a man older than 75 with acute or convalescent COVID-19. CDR3 loop: CASSLLGDQAGELFF. CDR3 DNA sequence: TGTGCCAGCAGCTTACTAGGGGATCAGGCCGGGGAGCTGTTTTTT.